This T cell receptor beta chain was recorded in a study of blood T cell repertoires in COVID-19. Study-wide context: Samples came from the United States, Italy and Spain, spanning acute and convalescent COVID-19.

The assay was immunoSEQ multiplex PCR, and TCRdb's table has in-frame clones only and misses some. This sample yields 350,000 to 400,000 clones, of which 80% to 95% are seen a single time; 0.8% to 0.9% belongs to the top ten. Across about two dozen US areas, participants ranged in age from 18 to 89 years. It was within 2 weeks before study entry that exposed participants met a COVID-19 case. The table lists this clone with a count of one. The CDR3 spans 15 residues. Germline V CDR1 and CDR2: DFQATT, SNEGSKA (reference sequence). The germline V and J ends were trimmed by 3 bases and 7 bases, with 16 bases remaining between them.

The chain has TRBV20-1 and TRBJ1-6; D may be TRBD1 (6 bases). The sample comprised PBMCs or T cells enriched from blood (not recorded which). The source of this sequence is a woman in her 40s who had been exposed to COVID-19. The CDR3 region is CSASGTRGGNSPLHF. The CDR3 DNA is TGCAGTGCTAGTGGAACCCGAGGGGGAAATTCACCCCTCCACTTT.